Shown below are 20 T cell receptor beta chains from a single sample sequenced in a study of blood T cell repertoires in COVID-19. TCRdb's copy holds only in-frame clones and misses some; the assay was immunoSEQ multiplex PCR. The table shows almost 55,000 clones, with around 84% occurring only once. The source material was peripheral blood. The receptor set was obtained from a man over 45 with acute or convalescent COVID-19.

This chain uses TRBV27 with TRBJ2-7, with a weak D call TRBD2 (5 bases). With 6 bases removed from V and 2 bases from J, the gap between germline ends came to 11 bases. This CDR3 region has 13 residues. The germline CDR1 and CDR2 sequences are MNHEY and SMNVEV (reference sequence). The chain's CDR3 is CASSPGITYEQYF. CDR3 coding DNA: TGTGCCAGCAGCCCCGGGATAACCTACGAGCAGTACTTC.

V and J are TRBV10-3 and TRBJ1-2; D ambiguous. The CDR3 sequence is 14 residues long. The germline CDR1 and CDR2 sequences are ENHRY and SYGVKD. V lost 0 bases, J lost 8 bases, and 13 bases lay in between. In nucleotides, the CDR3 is TGTGCCATCAGTGAGTCATCGGTTGATTCGGGCTACACCTTC. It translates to CAISESSVDSGYTF.

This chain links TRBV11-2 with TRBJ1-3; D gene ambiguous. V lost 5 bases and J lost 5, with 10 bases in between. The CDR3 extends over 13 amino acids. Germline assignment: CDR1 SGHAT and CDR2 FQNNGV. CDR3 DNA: TGTGCCAGCAGCCCGACCGGGAGAAACACCATATATTTT. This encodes CASSPTGRNTIYF.

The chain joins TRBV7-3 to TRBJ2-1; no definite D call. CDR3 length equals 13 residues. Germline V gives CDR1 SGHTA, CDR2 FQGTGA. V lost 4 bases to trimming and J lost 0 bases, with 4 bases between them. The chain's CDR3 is CASSSGSYNEQFF. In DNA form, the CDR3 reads TGTGCCAGCAGCTCGGGCTCCTACAATGAGCAGTTCTTC.

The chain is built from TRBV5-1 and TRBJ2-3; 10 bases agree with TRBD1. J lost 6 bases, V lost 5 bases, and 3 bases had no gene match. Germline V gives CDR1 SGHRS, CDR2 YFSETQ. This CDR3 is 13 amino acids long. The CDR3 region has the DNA TGCGCCAGCAGTTCGACAGGGGGCGATACGCAGTATTTT. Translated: CASSSTGGDTQYF. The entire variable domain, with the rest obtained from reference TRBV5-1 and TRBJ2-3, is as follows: KAGVTQTPRYLIKTRGQQVTLSCSPISGHRSVSWYQQTPGQGLQFLFEYFSETQRNKGNFPGRFSGRQFSNSRSEMNVSTLELGDSALYLCASSSTGGDTQYFGPGTRLTVL.

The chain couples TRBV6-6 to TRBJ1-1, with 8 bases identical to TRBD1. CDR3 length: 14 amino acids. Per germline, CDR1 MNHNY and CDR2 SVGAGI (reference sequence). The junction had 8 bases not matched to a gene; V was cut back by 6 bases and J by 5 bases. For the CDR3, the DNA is TGTGCCAGCAGAGACGGACAGGGTCGAACTGAAGCTTTCTTT. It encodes CASRDGQGRTEAFF.

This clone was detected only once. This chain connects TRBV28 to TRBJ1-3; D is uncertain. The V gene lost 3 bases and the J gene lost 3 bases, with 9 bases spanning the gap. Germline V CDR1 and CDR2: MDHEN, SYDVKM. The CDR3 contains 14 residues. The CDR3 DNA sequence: TGTGCCAGCAGTTTGAGAGGCGGTGGAAACACCATATATTTT. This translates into CASSLRGGGNTIYF.

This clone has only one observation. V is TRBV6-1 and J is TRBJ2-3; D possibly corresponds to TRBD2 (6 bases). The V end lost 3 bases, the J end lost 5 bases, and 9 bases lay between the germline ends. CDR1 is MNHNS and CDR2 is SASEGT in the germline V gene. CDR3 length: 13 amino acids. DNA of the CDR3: TGTGCCAGCAGTGATGGAGCGGGAGATACGCAGTATTTT. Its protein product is CASSDGAGDTQYF.

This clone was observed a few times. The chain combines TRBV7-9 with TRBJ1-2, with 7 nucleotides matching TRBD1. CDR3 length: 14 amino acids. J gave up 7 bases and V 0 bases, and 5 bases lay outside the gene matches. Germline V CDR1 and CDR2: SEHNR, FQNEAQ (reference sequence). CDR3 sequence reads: CASSLAFQGGGYTF. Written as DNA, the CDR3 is TGTGCCAGCAGCTTAGCATTTCAGGGGGGTGGCTACACCTTC.

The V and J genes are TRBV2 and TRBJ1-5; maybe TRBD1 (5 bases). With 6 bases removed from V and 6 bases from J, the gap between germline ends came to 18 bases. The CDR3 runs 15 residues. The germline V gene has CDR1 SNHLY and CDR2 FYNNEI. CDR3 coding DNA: TGTGCCAGCAGAGGAATTAGGGGTAAATCTCAGCCCCAGCATTTT. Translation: CASRGIRGKSQPQHF.

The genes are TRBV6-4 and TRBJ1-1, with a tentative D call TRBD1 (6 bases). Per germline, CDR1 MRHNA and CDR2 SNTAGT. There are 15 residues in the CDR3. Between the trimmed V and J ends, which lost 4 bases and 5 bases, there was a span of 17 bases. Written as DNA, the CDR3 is TGTGCCAGCAGTGCCTACCCGACAGGAGCAACTGAAGCTTTCTTT. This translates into CASSAYPTGATEAFF.

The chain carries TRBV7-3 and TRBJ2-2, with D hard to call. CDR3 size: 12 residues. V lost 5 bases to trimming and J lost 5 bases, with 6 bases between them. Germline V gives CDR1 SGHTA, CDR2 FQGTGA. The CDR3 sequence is CASSPPTGELFF. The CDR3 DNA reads TGTGCCAGCAGCCCCCCGACCGGGGAGCTGTTTTTT.

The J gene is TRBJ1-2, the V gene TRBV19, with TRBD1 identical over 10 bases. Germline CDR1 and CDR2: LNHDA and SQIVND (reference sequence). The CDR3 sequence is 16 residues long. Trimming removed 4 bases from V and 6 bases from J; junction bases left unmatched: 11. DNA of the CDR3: TGTGCCAGTAGTAGGGACAGGGGATGGGCCTTTCATGGCTACACCTTC. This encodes CASSRDRGWAFHGYTF.

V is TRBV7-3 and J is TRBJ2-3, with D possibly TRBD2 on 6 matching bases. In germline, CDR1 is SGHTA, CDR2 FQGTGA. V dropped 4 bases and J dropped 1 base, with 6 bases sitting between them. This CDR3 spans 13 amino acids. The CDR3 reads CASSSGGTDTQYF. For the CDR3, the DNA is TGTGCCAGCAGCTCGGGAGGCACAGATACGCAGTATTTT. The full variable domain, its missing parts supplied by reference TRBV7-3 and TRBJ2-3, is GAGVSQTPSNKVTEKGKYVELRCDPISGHTALYWYRQSLGQGPEFLIYFQGTGAADDSGLPNDRFFAVRPEGSVSTLKIQRTERGDSAVYLCASSSGGTDTQYFGPGTRLTVL.

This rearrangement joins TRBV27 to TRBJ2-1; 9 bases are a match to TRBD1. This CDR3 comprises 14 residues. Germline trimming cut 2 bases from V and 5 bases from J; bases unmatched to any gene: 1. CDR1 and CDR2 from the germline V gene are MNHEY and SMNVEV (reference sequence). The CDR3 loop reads CASSLGTGNNEQFF. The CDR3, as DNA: TGTGCCAGCAGTTTAGGGACAGGGAACAATGAGCAGTTCTTC.

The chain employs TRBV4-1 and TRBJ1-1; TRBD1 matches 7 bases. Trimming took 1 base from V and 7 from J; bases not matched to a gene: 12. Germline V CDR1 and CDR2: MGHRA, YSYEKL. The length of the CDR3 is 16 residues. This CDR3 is CASSQGLGRGVGEAFF. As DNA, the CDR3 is TGCGCCAGCAGCCAAGGTCTTGGCAGGGGGGTTGGTGAAGCTTTCTTT.

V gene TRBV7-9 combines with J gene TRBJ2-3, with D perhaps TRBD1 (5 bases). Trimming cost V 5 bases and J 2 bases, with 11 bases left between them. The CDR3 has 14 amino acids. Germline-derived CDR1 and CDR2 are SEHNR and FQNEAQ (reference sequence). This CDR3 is CASSQTTDTDTQYF. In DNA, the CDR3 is TGTGCCAGCAGCCAAACGACAGACACAGATACGCAGTATTTT.

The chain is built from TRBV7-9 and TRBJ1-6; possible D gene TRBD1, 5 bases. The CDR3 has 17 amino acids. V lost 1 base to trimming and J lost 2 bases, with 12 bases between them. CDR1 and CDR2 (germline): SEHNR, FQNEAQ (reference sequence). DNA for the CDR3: TGTGCCAGCAGCTTAGGGGGGGATCGGGCCTATAATTCACCCCTCCACTTT. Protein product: CASSLGGDRAYNSPLHF.

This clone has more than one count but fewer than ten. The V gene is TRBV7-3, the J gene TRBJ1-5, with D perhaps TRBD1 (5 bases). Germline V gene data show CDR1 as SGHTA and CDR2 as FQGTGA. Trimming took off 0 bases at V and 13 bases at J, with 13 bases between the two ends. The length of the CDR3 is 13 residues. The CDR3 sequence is CASSLTAGGNQHF. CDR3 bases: TGTGCCAGCAGCTTAACGGCGGGGGGAAATCAGCATTTT.

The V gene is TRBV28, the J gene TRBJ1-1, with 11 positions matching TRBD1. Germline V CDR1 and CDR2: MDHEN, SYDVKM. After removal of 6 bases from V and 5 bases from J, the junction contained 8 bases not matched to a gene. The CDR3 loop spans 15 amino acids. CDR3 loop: CASSPWDRGNTEAFF. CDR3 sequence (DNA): TGTGCCAGCAGCCCTTGGGACAGGGGGAATACTGAAGCTTTCTTT.